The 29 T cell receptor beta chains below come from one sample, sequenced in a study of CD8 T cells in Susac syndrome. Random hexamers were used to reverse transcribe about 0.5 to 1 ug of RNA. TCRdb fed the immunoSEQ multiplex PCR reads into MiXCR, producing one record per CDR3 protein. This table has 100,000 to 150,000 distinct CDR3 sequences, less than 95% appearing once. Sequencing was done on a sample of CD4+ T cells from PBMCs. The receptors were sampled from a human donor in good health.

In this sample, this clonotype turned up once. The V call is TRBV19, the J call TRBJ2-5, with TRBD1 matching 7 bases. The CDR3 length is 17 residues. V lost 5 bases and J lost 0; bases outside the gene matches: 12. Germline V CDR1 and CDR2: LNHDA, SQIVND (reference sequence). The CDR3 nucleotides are TGTGCCAGTAGTCCGGACCTGACAGGGATGAACCAAGAGACCCAGTACTTC. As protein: CASSPDLTGMNQETQYF.

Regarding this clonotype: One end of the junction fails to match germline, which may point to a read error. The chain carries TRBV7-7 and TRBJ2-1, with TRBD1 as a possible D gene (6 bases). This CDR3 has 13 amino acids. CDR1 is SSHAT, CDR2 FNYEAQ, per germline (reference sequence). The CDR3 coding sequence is TGTGCTAGCAGCTGGGGCCAGGGGAATGAGCAGTTCTTC. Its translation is CASSWGQGNEQFF.

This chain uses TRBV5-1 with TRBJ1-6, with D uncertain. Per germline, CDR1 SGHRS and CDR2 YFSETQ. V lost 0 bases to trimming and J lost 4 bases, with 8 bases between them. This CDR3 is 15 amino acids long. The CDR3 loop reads CASSLAPGYNSPLHF. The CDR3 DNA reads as TGCGCCAGCAGCTTGGCGCCCGGATATAATTCACCCCTCCACTTT.

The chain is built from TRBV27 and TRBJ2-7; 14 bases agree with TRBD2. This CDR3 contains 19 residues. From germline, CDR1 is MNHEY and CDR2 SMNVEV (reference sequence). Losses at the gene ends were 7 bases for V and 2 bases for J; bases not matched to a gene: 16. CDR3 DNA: TGTGCCAGCACCAGACTAGCGGGAGGGGGCTCGACCGAAACCTACGAGCAGTACTTC. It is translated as CASTRLAGGGSTETYEQYF.

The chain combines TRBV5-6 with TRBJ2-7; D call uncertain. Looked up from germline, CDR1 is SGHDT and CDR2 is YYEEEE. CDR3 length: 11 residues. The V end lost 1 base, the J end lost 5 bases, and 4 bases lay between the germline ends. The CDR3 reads CASSLNDEQYF. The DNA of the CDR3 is TGTGCCAGCAGCTTGAACGACGAGCAGTACTTC. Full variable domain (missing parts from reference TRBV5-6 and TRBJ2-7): DAGVTQSPTHLIKTRGQQVTLRCSPKSGHDTVSWYQQALGQGPQFIFQYYEEEERQRGNFPDRFSGHQFPNYSSELNVNALLLGDSALYLCASSLNDEQYFGPGTRLTVT.

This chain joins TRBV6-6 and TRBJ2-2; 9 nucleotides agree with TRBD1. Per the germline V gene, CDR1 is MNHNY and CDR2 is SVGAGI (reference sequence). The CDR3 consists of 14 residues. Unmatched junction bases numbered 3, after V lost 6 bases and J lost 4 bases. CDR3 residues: CASSTGGTTGELFF. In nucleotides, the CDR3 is TGTGCCAGCAGCACAGGGGGCACCACCGGGGAGCTGTTTTTT.

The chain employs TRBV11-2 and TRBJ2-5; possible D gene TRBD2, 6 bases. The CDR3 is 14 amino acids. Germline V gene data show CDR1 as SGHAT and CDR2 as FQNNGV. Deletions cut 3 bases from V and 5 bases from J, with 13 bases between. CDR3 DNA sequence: TGTGCCAGCAGCTTGACTGAGCTAGCGGAGACCCAGTACTTC. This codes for CASSLTELAETQYF. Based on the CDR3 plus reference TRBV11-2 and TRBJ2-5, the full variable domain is EAGVAQSPRYKIIEKRQSVAFWCNPISGHATLYWYQQILGQGPKLLIQFQNNGVVDDSQLPKDRFSAERLKGVDSTLKIQPAKLEDSAVYLCASSLTELAETQYFGPGTRLLVL.

The CDR3 sequence is CASSTGTGFRHF. Written as DNA, the CDR3 is TGTGCCAGTAGTACCGGGACAGGTTTTCGGCATTTT. The chain combines TRBV19 with TRBJ1-5, with 8 bases fitting TRBD1. This CDR3 has 12 amino acids. Germline-derived CDR1 and CDR2 are LNHDA and SQIVND (reference sequence). J lost 15 bases, V lost 4 bases, and 8 bases had no gene match.

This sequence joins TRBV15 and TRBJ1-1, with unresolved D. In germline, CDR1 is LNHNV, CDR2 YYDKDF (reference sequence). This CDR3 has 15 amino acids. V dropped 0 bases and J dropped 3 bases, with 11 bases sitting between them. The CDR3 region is CATSRDRAGDTEAFF. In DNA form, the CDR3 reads TGTGCCACCAGCAGAGATAGGGCAGGAGACACTGAAGCTTTCTTT.

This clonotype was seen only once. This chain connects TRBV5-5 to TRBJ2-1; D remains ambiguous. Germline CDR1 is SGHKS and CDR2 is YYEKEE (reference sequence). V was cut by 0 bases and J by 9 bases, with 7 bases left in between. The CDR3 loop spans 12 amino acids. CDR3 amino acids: CASSLAASEQFF. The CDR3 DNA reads TGTGCCAGCAGCTTGGCCGCGAGTGAGCAGTTCTTC.

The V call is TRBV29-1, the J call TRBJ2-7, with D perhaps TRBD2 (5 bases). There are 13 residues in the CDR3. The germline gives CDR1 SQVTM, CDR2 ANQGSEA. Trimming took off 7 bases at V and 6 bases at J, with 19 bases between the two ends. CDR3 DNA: TGCAGCGCGAAATTCGATCGGGAACTCGAGCAGTACTTC. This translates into CSAKFDRELEQYF.

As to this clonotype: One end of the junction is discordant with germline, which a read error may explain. Here the CDR3 DNA reads TGCGCCGGCAGCTTGGGACAACCCCAAGAGACCCAGTACTTC. This sequence encodes CAGSLGQPQETQYF. The chain couples TRBV5-1 to TRBJ2-5; the D gene is possibly TRBD1 (6 bases). Germline V gene data show CDR1 as SGHRS and CDR2 as YFSETQ. The CDR3 length is 14 residues.

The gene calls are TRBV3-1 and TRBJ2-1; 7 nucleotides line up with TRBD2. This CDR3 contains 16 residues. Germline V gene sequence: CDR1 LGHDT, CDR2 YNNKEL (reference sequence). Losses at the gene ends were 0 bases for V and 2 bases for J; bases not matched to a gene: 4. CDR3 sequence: CASSQDISGAYNEQFF. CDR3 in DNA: TGTGCCAGCAGCCAAGATATAAGCGGGGCCTACAATGAGCAGTTCTTC.

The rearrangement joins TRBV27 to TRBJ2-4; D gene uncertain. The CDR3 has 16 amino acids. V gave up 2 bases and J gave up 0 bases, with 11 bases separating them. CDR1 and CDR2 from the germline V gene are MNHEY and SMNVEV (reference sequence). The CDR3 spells CASSLGPGLAKNIQYF. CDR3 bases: TGTGCCAGCAGTTTAGGGCCCGGTTTAGCCAAAAACATTCAGTACTTC.

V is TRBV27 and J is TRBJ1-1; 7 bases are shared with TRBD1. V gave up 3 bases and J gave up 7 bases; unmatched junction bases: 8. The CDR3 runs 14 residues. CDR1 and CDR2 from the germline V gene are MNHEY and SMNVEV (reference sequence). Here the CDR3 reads CASSFEGARSEAFF. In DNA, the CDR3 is TGTGCCAGCAGTTTTGAGGGGGCGCGGAGTGAAGCTTTCTTT.

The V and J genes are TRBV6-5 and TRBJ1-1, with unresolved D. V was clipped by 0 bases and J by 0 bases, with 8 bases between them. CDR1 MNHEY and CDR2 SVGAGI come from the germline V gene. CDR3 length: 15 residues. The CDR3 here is CASSYSERMNTEAFF. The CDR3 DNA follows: TGTGCCAGCAGTTACTCAGAACGAATGAACACTGAAGCTTTCTTT.

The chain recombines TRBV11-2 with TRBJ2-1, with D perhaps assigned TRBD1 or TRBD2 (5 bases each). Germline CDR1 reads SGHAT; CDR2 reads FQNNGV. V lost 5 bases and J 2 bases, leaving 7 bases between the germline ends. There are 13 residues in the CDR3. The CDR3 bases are TGTGCCAGCAGCCGGGACCCCTACAATGAGCAGTTCTTC. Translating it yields CASSRDPYNEQFF.

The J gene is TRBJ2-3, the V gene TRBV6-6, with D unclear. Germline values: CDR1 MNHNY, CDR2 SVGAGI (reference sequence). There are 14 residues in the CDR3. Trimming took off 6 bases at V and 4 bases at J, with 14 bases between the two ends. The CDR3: CASSLRKRPDTQYF. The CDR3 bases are TGTGCCAGCAGCCTCCGCAAACGGCCAGATACGCAGTATTTT.

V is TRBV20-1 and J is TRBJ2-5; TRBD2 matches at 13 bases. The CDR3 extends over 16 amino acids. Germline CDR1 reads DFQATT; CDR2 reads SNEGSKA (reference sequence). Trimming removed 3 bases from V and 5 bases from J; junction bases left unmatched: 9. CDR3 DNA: TGCAGTGCTAGTCGGACTAGCGGGAGAGTTGAGGAGACCCAGTACTTC. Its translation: CSASRTSGRVEETQYF.

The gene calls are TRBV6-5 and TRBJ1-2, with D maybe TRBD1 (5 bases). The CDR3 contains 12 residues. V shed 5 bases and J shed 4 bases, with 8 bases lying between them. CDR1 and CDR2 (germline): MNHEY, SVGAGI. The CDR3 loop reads CASSPGGYGYTF. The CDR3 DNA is TGTGCCAGCAGTCCGGGGGGCTATGGCTACACCTTC.

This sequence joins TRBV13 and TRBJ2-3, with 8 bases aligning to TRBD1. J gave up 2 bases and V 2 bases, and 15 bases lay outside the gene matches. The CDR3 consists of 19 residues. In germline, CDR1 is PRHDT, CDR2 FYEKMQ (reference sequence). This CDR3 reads CASSLLGSKTGEITDTQYF. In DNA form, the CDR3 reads TGTGCCAGCAGCTTACTGGGGTCGAAGACAGGGGAAATCACAGATACGCAGTATTTT.

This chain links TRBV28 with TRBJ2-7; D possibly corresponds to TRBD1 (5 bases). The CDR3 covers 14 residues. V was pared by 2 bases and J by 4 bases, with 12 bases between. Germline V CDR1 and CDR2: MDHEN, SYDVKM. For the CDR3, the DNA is TGTGCCAGCAGTTTAAAGTGGGGCAGATACGAGCAGTACTTC. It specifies CASSLKWGRYEQYF.

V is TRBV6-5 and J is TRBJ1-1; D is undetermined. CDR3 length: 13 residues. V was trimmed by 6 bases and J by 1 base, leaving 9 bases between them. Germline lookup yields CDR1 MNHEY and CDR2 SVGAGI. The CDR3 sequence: CASSYDQNTEAFF. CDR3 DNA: TGTGCCAGCAGCTACGACCAGAACACTGAAGCTTTCTTT.

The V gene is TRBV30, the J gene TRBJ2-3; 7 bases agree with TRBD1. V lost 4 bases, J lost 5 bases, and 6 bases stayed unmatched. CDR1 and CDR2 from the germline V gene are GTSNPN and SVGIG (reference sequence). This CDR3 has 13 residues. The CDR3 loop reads CAWNPTGRDTQYF. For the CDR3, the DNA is TGTGCCTGGAACCCGACAGGGAGAGATACGCAGTATTTT.

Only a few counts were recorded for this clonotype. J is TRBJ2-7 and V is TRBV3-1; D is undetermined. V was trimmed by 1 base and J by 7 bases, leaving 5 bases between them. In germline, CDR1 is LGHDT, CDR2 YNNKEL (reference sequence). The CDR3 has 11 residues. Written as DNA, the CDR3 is TGTGCCAGCAGCCAAGCGCGGGAGCAGTACTTC. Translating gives CASSQAREQYF.

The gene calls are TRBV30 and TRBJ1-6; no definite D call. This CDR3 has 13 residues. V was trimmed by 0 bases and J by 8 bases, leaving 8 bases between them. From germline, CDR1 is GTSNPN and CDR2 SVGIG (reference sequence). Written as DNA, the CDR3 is TGTGCCTGGAGTGTAATGGGGTATTCACCCCTCCACTTT. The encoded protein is CAWSVMGYSPLHF.

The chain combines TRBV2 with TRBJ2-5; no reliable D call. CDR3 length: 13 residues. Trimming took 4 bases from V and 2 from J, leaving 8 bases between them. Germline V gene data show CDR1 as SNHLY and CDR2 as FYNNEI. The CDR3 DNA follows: TGTGCCAGCAGTGCGGGCAGTCAAGAGACCCAGTACTTC. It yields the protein CASSAGSQETQYF.

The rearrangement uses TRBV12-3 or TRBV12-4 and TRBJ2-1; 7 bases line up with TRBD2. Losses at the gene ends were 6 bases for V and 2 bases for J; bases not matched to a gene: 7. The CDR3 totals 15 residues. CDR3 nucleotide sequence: TGTGCCAGCAGCCCGGGGGGAGCTCCCTACAATGAGCAGTTCTTC. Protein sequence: CASSPGGAPYNEQFF.

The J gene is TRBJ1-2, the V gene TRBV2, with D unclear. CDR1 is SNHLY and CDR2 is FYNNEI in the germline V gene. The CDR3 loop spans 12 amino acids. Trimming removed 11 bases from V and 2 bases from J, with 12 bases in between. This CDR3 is CAVMRENYGYTF. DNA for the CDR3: TGTGCCGTAATGAGGGAGAACTATGGCTACACCTTC.